Below are 26 T cell receptor beta chains sequenced from a single sample in a study of T cells after yellow fever vaccination. TCRdb re-called the 5' RACE reads through MiXCR, storing one row per CDR3 protein. The sample lists fewer than 450,000 distinct CDR3 sequences; almost 4% were seen once. Here the sequenced sample was PBMCs, taken 5 days after the yellow fever booster vaccination. The receptors here all came from a man aged 18 to 30 who received the YFV17D yellow fever vaccine.

This clonotype came up a few times. The CDR3 DNA is TGTGCCAGCGGAGATACGAATGGGGAAAAACTGTTTTTT. Amino acid sequence: CASGDTNGEKLFF. The rearrangement links TRBV12-3 or TRBV12-4 to TRBJ1-4, with D unresolved. The CDR3 length is 13 residues. Trimming removed 8 bases from V and 8 bases from J, with 15 bases in between.

This clonotype was counted ten times or more. It may be a read error: a sequence one base away is much more abundant. The V call is TRBV12-3 or TRBV12-4, the J call TRBJ2-3; D is unresolved. V was trimmed by 6 bases and J by 2 bases, leaving 6 bases between them. The length of the CDR3 is 12 residues. CDR3 loop: CASSLITDTQYF. CDR3 bases: TGTGCCAGCAGCTTAATCACAGATACGCAGTATTTT.

The table lists this clonotype with a few counts. The V and J genes are TRBV3-1 and TRBJ2-5; D not resolved. V was cut by 8 bases and J by 5 bases, with 18 bases left in between. Germline-derived CDR1 and CDR2 are LGHDT and YNNKEL (reference sequence). The CDR3 has 14 residues. The CDR3 region is CASAPNGWSETQYF. The CDR3 coding sequence is TGTGCCAGCGCCCCTAATGGCTGGAGCGAGACCCAGTACTTC.

A few counts support this clonotype. The rearrangement joins TRBV7-2 to TRBJ2-3, with D tentatively TRBD2 (7 bases). The CDR3 is 15 amino acids. Trimming left V 1 base short and J 2 bases short, with 10 bases between. The V gene's germline CDR1 is SGHTA and CDR2 FQGNSA. The CDR3 coding sequence is TGTGCCAGCAGCTTAGGCGGGGGCAACACAGATACGCAGTATTTT. Amino acids: CASSLGGGNTDTQYF.

This chain uses TRBV5-5 with TRBJ2-3; D gene uncertain. V gave up 0 bases and J gave up 1 base, with 9 bases separating them. CDR3 length equals 15 residues. The germline CDR1 and CDR2 sequences are SGHKS and YYEKEE (reference sequence). The CDR3: CASSLEGIGTDTQYF. The CDR3 DNA follows: TGTGCCAGCAGCTTGGAGGGTATCGGCACAGATACGCAGTATTTT.

This clonotype was found a few times. This rearrangement joins TRBV11-2 to TRBJ1-5, with D perhaps matching TRBD1 (6 bases). The CDR3 length is 15 residues. V lost 1 base, J lost 4 bases, and 11 bases lay in between. Germline V CDR1 and CDR2: SGHAT, FQNNGV. In DNA, the CDR3 is TGTGCCAGCAGCTTAGGTATACAGGGAAATCAGCCCCAGCATTTT. It yields the protein CASSLGIQGNQPQHF.

This clonotype was recorded many times. The chain uses TRBV12-3 or TRBV12-4 and TRBJ2-1; 9 positions agree with TRBD2. The V and J ends lost 5 bases and 5 bases, in that order; junction bases with no gene match: 4. This CDR3 is built from 14 residues. Written as DNA, the CDR3 is TGTGCCAGCAGTCTTAGCGGGGGTCACAATGAGCAGTTCTTC. Translating gives CASSLSGGHNEQFF.

This clonotype was recorded at least ten times. The rearrangement links TRBV5-1 to TRBJ2-7; no clear D gene. Germline V CDR1 and CDR2: SGHRS, YFSETQ. Trimming cost V 7 bases and J 7 bases, with 12 bases left between them. The CDR3 has 11 residues. DNA of the CDR3: TGCGCCAGCGGGCGGAGCCAGGAGCAGTACGTC. This translates into CASGRSQEQYV.

This chain connects TRBV4-1 to TRBJ2-1, with 8 bases identical to TRBD2. Germline V lookup: CDR1 MGHRA, CDR2 YSYEKL. The CDR3 consists of 16 residues. V was clipped by 4 bases and J by 3 bases; unmatched bases: 8. The CDR3 region is CASSLGGTRYYNEQFF. CDR3 bases: TGCGCCAGCAGCCTCGGAGGGACTAGATACTACAATGAGCAGTTCTTC.

This clonotype was picked up a small number of times. J is TRBJ1-1 and V is TRBV5-1; D ambiguous. Per germline, CDR1 SGHRS and CDR2 YFSETQ. The V and J ends lost 5 bases and 6 bases respectively, with 8 bases between them. This CDR3 spans 11 amino acids. CDR3 amino acids: CASSTGAEAFF. CDR3 DNA sequence: TGCGCCAGCAGTACCGGGGCTGAAGCTTTCTTT. The variable domain in full, completed from reference TRBV5-1 and TRBJ1-1, reads KAGVTQTPRYLIKTRGQQVTLSCSPISGHRSVSWYQQTPGQGLQFLFEYFSETQRNKGNFPGRFSGRQFSNSRSEMNVSTLELGDSALYLCASSTGAEAFFGQGTRLTVV.

This clonotype was recorded many times. The rearrangement links TRBV7-6 to TRBJ2-3; D gene ambiguous. Germline CDR1 SGHVS, CDR2 FNYEAQ. This CDR3 spans 12 amino acids. Trimming took 5 bases from V and 5 from J, leaving 8 bases between them. CDR3 DNA sequence: TGTGCCAGCAGCCGTGCGGAAGATACGCAGTATTTT. Protein: CASSRAEDTQYF. Using reference TRBV7-6 and TRBJ2-3 for the parts outside the CDR3, the full variable domain is GAGVSQSPRYKVTKRGQDVALRCDPISGHVSLYWYRQALGQGPEFLTYFNYEAQQDKSGLPNDRFSAERPEGSISTLTIQRTEQRDSAMYRCASSRAEDTQYFGPGTRLTVL.

The CDR3 is CASSLSPGHQSEAFF. CDR3 nucleotides: TGCGCCAGCAGCCTCTCCCCGGGGCATCAGAGTGAAGCTTTCTTT. The chain has TRBV5-1 and TRBJ1-1, with TRBD1 as a possible D gene (5 bases). The length of the CDR3 is 15 residues. Per germline, CDR1 SGHRS and CDR2 YFSETQ. V was cut by 4 bases and J by 7 bases, with 20 bases left in between.

The rearrangement links TRBV2 to TRBJ1-1, with D possibly matching TRBD1 (5 bases). Looked up from germline, CDR1 is SNHLY and CDR2 is FYNNEI. V dropped 0 bases and J dropped 4 bases, with 9 bases sitting between them. This CDR3 contains 14 residues. The CDR3 spells CASSEADGGTEAFF. CDR3 nucleotide sequence: TGTGCCAGCAGTGAAGCGGATGGGGGCACTGAAGCTTTCTTT.

The CDR3 here is CSAVPGQGVFFQPQHF. The CDR3 coding sequence is TGCAGTGCTGTCCCGGGACAGGGGGTTTTCTTTCAGCCCCAGCATTTT. The chain is built from TRBV20-1 and TRBJ1-5; 11 bases agree with TRBD1. CDR3 length: 16 residues. Trimming at V came to 5 bases and at J to 6 bases, leaving 12 bases not matched to a gene. CDR1 DFQATT and CDR2 SNEGSKA come from the germline V gene (reference sequence).

This clonotype was counted many times. The chain links TRBV6-5 to TRBJ1-6; possibly TRBD1 for D (5 bases). In germline, CDR1 is MNHEY, CDR2 SVGAGI. V lost 7 bases to trimming and J lost 2 bases, with 9 bases between them. CDR3 length: 14 residues. The CDR3 protein is CASTYRTYNSPLHF. In DNA form, the CDR3 reads TGTGCCAGCACCTACAGGACCTATAATTCACCCCTCCACTTT.

This chain links TRBV6-2 or TRBV6-3 with TRBJ2-7, with 11 bases that match TRBD2. V trimming: 2 bases; J trimming: 3 bases; junction bases outside the gene matches: 9. CDR1 is MNHEY and CDR2 is SVGEGT in the germline V gene. This CDR3 region has 17 residues. The CDR3 loop is CASSYASLAGDRYEQYF. As DNA, the CDR3 is TGTGCCAGCAGTTACGCGTCACTAGCGGGGGACCGCTACGAGCAGTACTTC.

Ten or more counts support this clonotype. The chain recombines TRBV20-1 with TRBJ2-3; no firm D call. From germline, CDR1 is DFQATT and CDR2 SNEGSKA (reference sequence). The CDR3 is made up of 14 amino acids. Trimming removed 1 base at V and 1 base at J, with 9 bases between. The chain's CDR3 is CSARVTARTDTQYF. CDR3 sequence (DNA): TGCAGTGCTAGAGTGACTGCCCGCACAGATACGCAGTATTTT.

This clonotype was observed many times. This rearrangement joins TRBV28 to TRBJ2-7, with D possibly matching TRBD1 (6 bases). Per germline, CDR1 MDHEN and CDR2 SYDVKM. The germline V and J ends were trimmed by 8 bases and 4 bases, with 9 bases remaining between them. CDR3 length: 11 residues. This CDR3 reads CASGQLYEQYV. The CDR3 DNA reads TGTGCCAGCGGACAGCTTTACGAGCAGTACGTC.

In its sample, this clonotype was seen many times. The chain employs TRBV4-3 and TRBJ1-2; tentative D call: TRBD1 (5 bases). The CDR3 sequence is 18 residues long. Trimming removed 4 bases from V and 4 bases from J, with 25 bases in between. Per germline, CDR1 LGHNA and CDR2 YSLEER. This CDR3 reads CASSPPPSQTKGLYGYTF. The CDR3, as DNA: TGCGCCAGCAGCCCCCCTCCGTCGCAGACCAAGGGACTCTATGGCTACACCTTC.

The chain recombines TRBV6-2 or TRBV6-3 with TRBJ1-1; D possibly corresponds to TRBD1 (5 bases). V lost 7 bases to trimming and J lost 3 bases, with 15 bases between them. Germline CDR1 is MNHEY and CDR2 is SVGEGT. The CDR3 extends over 14 amino acids. CDR3 amino acids: CASTFGTGDTEAFF. The CDR3 DNA sequence: TGTGCCAGCACCTTCGGGACGGGAGACACTGAAGCTTTCTTT.

This clonotype was seen a few times. The chain combines TRBV5-1 with TRBJ2-6; 9 bases are shared with TRBD1. J lost 9 bases, V lost 4 bases, and 11 bases had no gene match. The CDR3 is 16 amino acids. Germline V gene lookup returns CDR1 SGHRS and CDR2 YFSETQ. The CDR3 loop is CASSPMPGQGDNVLTF. The CDR3 region has the DNA TGCGCCAGCAGCCCAATGCCGGGACAGGGAGACAACGTCCTGACTTTC.

This clonotype was seen a few times. This chain uses TRBV5-6 with TRBJ2-1, with D possibly matching TRBD2 (6 bases). Germline V CDR1 and CDR2: SGHDT, YYEEEE. Between the trimmed V and J ends, which lost 0 bases and 6 bases, there was a span of 10 bases. The CDR3 has 14 residues. DNA of the CDR3: TGTGCCAGCAGCTTGGGACTAGTCCCCAATGAGCAGTTCTTC. Amino acid sequence: CASSLGLVPNEQFF. The full variable domain, with the rest looked up from reference TRBV5-6 and TRBJ2-1, is DAGVTQSPTHLIKTRGQQVTLRCSPKSGHDTVSWYQQALGQGPQFIFQYYEEEERQRGNFPDRFSGHQFPNYSSELNVNALLLGDSALYLCASSLGLVPNEQFFGPGTRLTVL.

The J gene is TRBJ2-3, the V gene TRBV23-1, with TRBD1 identical over 8 bases. TRBV23-1 is designated an ORF whose function remains uncertain. This CDR3 has 17 residues. Trimming removed 0 bases from V and 3 bases from J; junction bases left unmatched: 8. The CDR3 bases are TGCGCCAGCAGTCAATCGATTGGGACAGGATCGACAGATACGCAGTATTTT. Residues: CASSQSIGTGSTDTQYF.

This clonotype showed up many times. The DNA for the CDR3 is TGCAGTGCTAGGGACAGGTTTACCTACGAGCAGTACTTC. Its protein product is CSARDRFTYEQYF. The chain links TRBV20-1 to TRBJ2-7; 7 nucleotides align to TRBD1. Germline V lookup: CDR1 DFQATT, CDR2 SNEGSKA (reference sequence). V trimming: 3 bases; J trimming: 2 bases; junction bases outside the gene matches: 4. This CDR3 is 13 amino acids long.

This clonotype showed up just a few times. The rearrangement uses TRBV7-2 and TRBJ1-5; D is uncertain. Germline V gene sequence: CDR1 SGHTA, CDR2 FQGNSA. V was pared by 6 bases and J by 5 bases, with 11 bases between. This CDR3 region has 13 residues. Here the CDR3 reads CASRFRPDQPQHF. CDR3 in DNA: TGTGCCAGCAGATTCCGCCCCGATCAGCCCCAGCATTTT.

This clonotype has more than one count but fewer than ten. The V gene is TRBV7-3, the J gene TRBJ2-6; tentative D call: TRBD1 (6 bases). Germline CDR1 SGHTA, CDR2 FQGTGA. V gave up 6 bases and J gave up 0 bases, with 18 bases separating them. The CDR3 consists of 18 residues. The CDR3 DNA sequence: TGTGCCAGCAGTCCCCGGGATCAGGGGCCCTCTGGGGCCAACGTCCTGACTTTC. This encodes CASSPRDQGPSGANVLTF.